Below are 12 T cell receptor beta chains sequenced from a single sample in a study of CD8 T cells in ankylosing spondylitis. TCRdb recomputed calls from the 5' RACE reads with MiXCR, one row per CDR3 protein. The data hold about 190,000 distinct CDR3 sequences, with approximately 12% observed a single time. Sequencing used blood, either unsorted or a sorted T cell fraction (not recorded which). These TCRs come from a female donor with ankylosing spondylitis or in good health (not recorded which).

This clonotype was counted between two and nine times. The chain links TRBV15 to TRBJ2-1, with 7 bases fitting TRBD1. Germline-derived CDR1 and CDR2 are LNHNV and YYDKDF (reference sequence). V trimming: 6 bases; J trimming: 3 bases; junction bases outside the gene matches: 5. The CDR3 contains 14 residues. This chain's CDR3 is CATRRQGVYNEQFF. The CDR3 DNA reads TGTGCCACCAGAAGACAGGGAGTCTACAATGAGCAGTTCTTC.

The V gene is TRBV7-2, the J gene TRBJ2-1; D not certain. V was clipped by 2 bases and J by 2 bases, with 10 bases between them. The CDR3 is 15 residues long. In germline, CDR1 is SGHTA, CDR2 FQGNSA. CDR3: CASSLSFGTYNEQFF. DNA for the CDR3: TGTGCCAGCAGCTTAAGCTTTGGGACCTACAATGAGCAGTTCTTC.

The sample holds many counts of this clonotype. The CDR3 is CASSFAGNYGYTF. CDR3 nucleotides: TGTGCCAGCAGTTTCGCGGGGAACTATGGCTACACCTTC. V usage is TRBV27 and J usage is TRBJ1-2; D is unclear. This CDR3 is built from 13 residues. Trimming removed 3 bases from V and 2 bases from J, with 7 bases in between. The V gene's germline CDR1 is MNHEY and CDR2 SMNVEV (reference sequence).

J is TRBJ2-2 and V is TRBV20-1; no definite D call. CDR3 length: 12 amino acids. From germline, CDR1 is DFQATT and CDR2 SNEGSKA (reference sequence). V lost 1 base and J 7 bases, leaving 7 bases between the germline ends. The CDR3 loop reads CSARVSVGELFF. In nucleotides, the CDR3 is TGCAGTGCTAGAGTATCCGTCGGGGAGCTGTTTTTT.

This chain links TRBV29-1 with TRBJ1-6, with D uncertain. The germline CDR1 and CDR2 sequences are SQVTM and ANQGSEA. CDR3 length: 12 amino acids. The V end was cut by 6 bases, the J end by 3 bases, with 6 bases between. The CDR3, as DNA: TGCAGCGTGAGGAACTATAATTCACCCCTCCACTTT. Its protein is CSVRNYNSPLHF.

This clonotype was counted many times. The V gene is TRBV4-2, the J gene TRBJ2-5, with TRBD2 matching over 10 bases. Germline V gives CDR1 LGHNA, CDR2 YNFKEQ. This CDR3 spans 16 amino acids. V trimming: 0 bases; J trimming: 4 bases; junction bases outside the gene matches: 5. As DNA, the CDR3 is TGTGCCAGCAGCCAAGAAGGGAGACTAGCGGGAGAGACCCAGTACTTC. It encodes CASSQEGRLAGETQYF.

V gene TRBV7-2 combines with J gene TRBJ1-4, with D maybe TRBD1 (5 bases). Per the germline V gene, CDR1 is SGHTA and CDR2 is FQGNSA. The V and J ends lost 2 bases and 5 bases respectively, with 15 bases between them. The CDR3 covers 16 residues. DNA of the CDR3: TGTGCCAGCAGCTTATTCAGTGCAGGGCCAAATGAAAAACTGTTTTTT. Protein: CASSLFSAGPNEKLFF.

This clonotype was seen ten or more times. The V call is TRBV29-1, the J call TRBJ1-2; D unresolved. The CDR3 has 12 amino acids. CDR1 is SQVTM and CDR2 is ANQGSEA in the germline V gene. V dropped 7 bases and J dropped 2 bases, with 11 bases sitting between them. Here the CDR3 DNA reads TGCAGCGGAAACGACGGAAACTATGGCTACACCTTC. Amino acids: CSGNDGNYGYTF.

This clonotype was picked up a small number of times. This chain links TRBV30 with TRBJ2-1; 11 nucleotides agree with TRBD2. The germline V gene has CDR1 GTSNPN and CDR2 SVGIG (reference sequence). The CDR3 covers 16 residues. Trimming removed 4 bases from V and 7 bases from J; junction bases left unmatched: 12. In DNA form, the CDR3 reads TGTGCCTGGACTAGTTCTCGGACTAGCGGGCGGAATGAGCAGTTCTTC. Translating it yields CAWTSSRTSGRNEQFF.

This clonotype has a count of ten or more. CDR3: CASSVGGRAEAFF. In DNA form, the CDR3 reads TGTGCCAGCAGCGTAGGAGGTCGAGCTGAAGCTTTCTTT. The chain employs TRBV9 and TRBJ1-1; D gene unclear. This CDR3 contains 13 residues. CDR1 is SGDLS, CDR2 YYNGEE, per germline. Trimming cost V 0 bases and J 6 bases, with 9 bases left between them.

The table lists this clonotype with many counts. V and J are TRBV29-1 and TRBJ2-3, with D hard to call. Trimming shortened V by 4 bases and J by 1 base, and 6 bases separated the two germline ends. Germline values: CDR1 SQVTM, CDR2 ANQGSEA. The CDR3 has 12 residues. The CDR3 DNA follows: TGCAGCGTTGTGAGCGGCACAGATACGCAGTATTTT. It translates to CSVVSGTDTQYF.

The rearrangement joins TRBV7-3 to TRBJ1-1, with a possible D match to TRBD1 (6 bases). This CDR3 has 13 amino acids. Germline CDR1 reads SGHTA; CDR2 reads FQGTGA. Between the trimmed V and J ends, which lost 10 bases and 0 bases, there was a span of 12 bases. Written as DNA, the CDR3 is TGTGCCACCAAGGGGGGGATGAACACTGAAGCTTTCTTT. Protein sequence: CATKGGMNTEAFF.